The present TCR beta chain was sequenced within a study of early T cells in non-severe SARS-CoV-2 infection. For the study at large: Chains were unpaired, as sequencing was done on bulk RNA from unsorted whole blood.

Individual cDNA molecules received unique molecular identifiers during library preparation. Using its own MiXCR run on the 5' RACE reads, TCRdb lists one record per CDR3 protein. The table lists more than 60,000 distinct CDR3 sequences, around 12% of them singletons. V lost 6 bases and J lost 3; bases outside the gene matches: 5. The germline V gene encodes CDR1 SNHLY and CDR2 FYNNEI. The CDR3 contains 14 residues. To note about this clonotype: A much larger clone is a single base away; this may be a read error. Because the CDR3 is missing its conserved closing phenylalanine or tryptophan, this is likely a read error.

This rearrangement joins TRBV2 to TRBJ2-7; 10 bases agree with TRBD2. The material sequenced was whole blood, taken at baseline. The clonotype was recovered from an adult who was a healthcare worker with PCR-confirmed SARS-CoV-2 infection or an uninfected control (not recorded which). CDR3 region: CASRDGLAVYEQYS. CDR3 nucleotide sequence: TGTGCCAGCAGGGACGGACTAGCGGTCTACGAGCAGTACTCC.